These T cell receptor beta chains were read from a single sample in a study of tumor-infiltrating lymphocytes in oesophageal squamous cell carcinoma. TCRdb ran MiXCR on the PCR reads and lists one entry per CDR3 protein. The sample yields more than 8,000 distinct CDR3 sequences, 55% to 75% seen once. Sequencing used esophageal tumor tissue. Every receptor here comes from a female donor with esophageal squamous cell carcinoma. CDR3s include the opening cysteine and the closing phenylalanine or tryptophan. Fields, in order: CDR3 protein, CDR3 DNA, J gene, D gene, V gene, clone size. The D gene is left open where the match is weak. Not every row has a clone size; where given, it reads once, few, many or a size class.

CDR3aa: CASSEILAGPYNEQFF
CDR3nt: TGTGCCAGCAGTGAAATACTAGCGGGACCCTACAATGAGCAGTTCTTC
j_gene: TRBJ2-1
d_gene: TRBD2
v_gene: TRBV6-1
abundance: -

CDR3aa: CASSLELGRSGYTF
CDR3nt: TGTGCCAGCAGCTTAGAGCTCGGGAGGAGTGGCTACACCTTC
j_gene: TRBJ1-2
d_gene: -
v_gene: TRBV7-8
abundance: -

CDR3aa: CASSLLGATDTQYF
CDR3nt: TGTGCCAGCAGCTTATTGGGGGCAACAGATACGCAGTACTTC
j_gene: TRBJ2-7
d_gene: -
v_gene: TRBV7-3
abundance: -

CDR3aa: CASSPAGGGINEQFF
CDR3nt: TGTGCCAGCAGCCCAGCGGGAGGAGGGATTAATGAGCAGTTCTTC
j_gene: TRBJ2-1
d_gene: TRBD2
v_gene: TRBV7-3
abundance: -

CDR3aa: CASSLDMGRGREQYF
CDR3nt: TGTGCCAGCAGCTTAGACATGGGCAGGGGGCGCGAGCAGTACTTC
j_gene: TRBJ2-7
d_gene: TRBD1
v_gene: TRBV7-2
abundance: -

CDR3aa: CASSLFAGTDTQYF
CDR3nt: TGTGCCAGCAGCTTGTTTGCAGGGACAGATACGCAGTATTTT
j_gene: TRBJ2-3
d_gene: -
v_gene: TRBV5-4
abundance: many

CDR3aa: CASSLAVAGAGTDTQYF
CDR3nt: TGTGCCAGCAGCTTAGCCGTAGCAGGAGCGGGCACAGATACGCAGTATTTT
j_gene: TRBJ2-3
d_gene: -
v_gene: TRBV7-8
abundance: -

CDR3aa: CASSLVSTTAGETQYF
CDR3nt: TGTGCCAGCAGCTTAGTATCGACTACAGCCGGAGAGACCCAGTACTTC
j_gene: TRBJ2-5
d_gene: -
v_gene: TRBV7-9
abundance: -

CDR3aa: CASSWGRTGEQFF
CDR3nt: TGTGCCAGCAGCTGGGGACGAACAGGTGAGCAGTTCTTC
j_gene: TRBJ2-1
d_gene: -
v_gene: TRBV5-6
abundance: -

CDR3aa: CASSLGLFNEQFF
CDR3nt: TGTGCCAGCAGTTTAGGACTGTTCAATGAGCAGTTCTTC
j_gene: TRBJ2-1
d_gene: -
v_gene: TRBV12-3/TRBV12-4
abundance: few

CDR3aa: CASSLGGTGGTYEQYF
CDR3nt: TGTGCCAGCAGTTTAGGCGGGACAGGGGGGACCTACGAGCAGTACTTC
j_gene: TRBJ2-7
d_gene: TRBD1
v_gene: TRBV12-3/TRBV12-4
abundance: -

CDR3aa: CASSDLWGSSYEQYF
CDR3nt: TGTGCCAGCAGTGACTTATGGGGTTCCTCCTACGAGCAGTACTTC
j_gene: TRBJ2-7
d_gene: -
v_gene: TRBV6-1
abundance: -

CDR3aa: CASSLGIVSDTQYF
CDR3nt: TGTGCCAGCAGTTTGGGGATAGTTTCAGATACGCAGTATTTT
j_gene: TRBJ2-3
d_gene: -
v_gene: TRBV6-8
abundance: -

CDR3aa: CASSSRDDYGYTF
CDR3nt: TGTGCCAGCAGCTCCAGGGACGACTATGGCTACACCTTC
j_gene: TRBJ1-2
d_gene: -
v_gene: TRBV7-9
abundance: -

CDR3aa: CASSPDRERHEQFF
CDR3nt: TGTGCCAGCAGCCCCGACAGGGAGAGACATGAGCAGTTCTTC
j_gene: TRBJ2-1
d_gene: TRBD1
v_gene: TRBV7-3
abundance: -

CDR3aa: CASSLGQPPHYNEQFF
CDR3nt: TGTGCCAGCAGTTTGGGACAGCCCCCCCACTACAATGAGCAGTTCTTC
j_gene: TRBJ2-1
d_gene: TRBD1
v_gene: TRBV12-3/TRBV12-4
abundance: -

CDR3aa: CASSLTSGRWTGELFF
CDR3nt: TGTGCCAGCAGCCTGACTAGCGGGAGGTGGACCGGGGAGCTGTTTTTT
j_gene: TRBJ2-2
d_gene: TRBD2
v_gene: TRBV7-2
abundance: -

CDR3aa: CASAQGYTQYF
CDR3nt: TGTGCCAGCGCGCAGGGGTATACGCAGTATTTT
j_gene: TRBJ2-3
d_gene: -
v_gene: TRBV7-3
abundance: -

CDR3aa: CASSVGLVNEQFF
CDR3nt: TGTGCCAGCAGCGTGGGACTAGTTAATGAGCAGTTCTTC
j_gene: TRBJ2-1
d_gene: TRBD2
v_gene: TRBV7-9
abundance: few

CDR3aa: CATSETGTVETQYF
CDR3nt: TGTGCCACCAGTGAGACCGGGACAGTAGAGACCCAGTACTTC
j_gene: TRBJ2-5
d_gene: TRBD1
v_gene: TRBV24-1
abundance: few

CDR3aa: CASSLVGWMNTEAFF
CDR3nt: TGTGCCAGCAGCTTAGTCGGGTGGATGAACACTGAAGCTTTCTTT
j_gene: TRBJ1-1
d_gene: -
v_gene: TRBV7-2
abundance: -

CDR3aa: CASSFQAGGTYEQYF
CDR3nt: TGTGCCAGCAGCTTTCAGGCAGGGGGGACCTACGAGCAGTACTTC
j_gene: TRBJ2-7
d_gene: -
v_gene: TRBV7-9
abundance: -

CDR3aa: CASAGFGTDTQYF
CDR3nt: TGTGCCAGCGCAGGGTTCGGCACAGATACGCAGTATTTT
j_gene: TRBJ2-3
d_gene: -
v_gene: TRBV7-2
abundance: -

CDR3aa: CASSLGTINEQFF
CDR3nt: TGTGCCAGCAGCTTGGGGACGATCAATGAGCAGTTCTTC
j_gene: TRBJ2-1
d_gene: -
v_gene: TRBV7-6
abundance: -

CDR3aa: CASSFRRSMNTEAFF
CDR3nt: TGTGCCAGCAGCTTTCGACGTTCCATGAACACTGAAGCTTTCTTT
j_gene: TRBJ1-1
d_gene: -
v_gene: TRBV5-6
abundance: many

CDR3aa: CASSPTTSGGSDPLAKNIQYF
CDR3nt: TGTGCCAGCAGCCCCACGACTAGCGGGGGGTCAGACCCTCTAGCCAAAAACATTCAGTACTTC
j_gene: TRBJ2-4
d_gene: TRBD2
v_gene: TRBV7-6
abundance: -

CDR3aa: CASSERWGQTMDEQFF
CDR3nt: TGTGCCAGCAGTGAGCGCTGGGGACAAACAATGGATGAGCAGTTCTTC
j_gene: TRBJ2-1
d_gene: -
v_gene: TRBV6-1
abundance: once